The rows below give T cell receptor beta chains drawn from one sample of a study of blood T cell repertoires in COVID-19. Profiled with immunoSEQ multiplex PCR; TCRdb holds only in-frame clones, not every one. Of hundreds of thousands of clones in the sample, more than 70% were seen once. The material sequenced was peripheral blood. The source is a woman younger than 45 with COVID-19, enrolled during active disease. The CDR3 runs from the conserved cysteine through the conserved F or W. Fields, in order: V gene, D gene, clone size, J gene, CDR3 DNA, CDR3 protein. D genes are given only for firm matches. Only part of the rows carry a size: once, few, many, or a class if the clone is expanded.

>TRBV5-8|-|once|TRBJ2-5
TGTGCCAGCAGCTTAGGACACCCACAAGAGACCCAGTACTTC
CASSLGHPQETQYF
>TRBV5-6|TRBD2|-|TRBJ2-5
TGTGCCAGCAGCGCCCTAGCGGGGGGTCAAGAGACCCAGTACTTC
CASSALAGGQETQYF
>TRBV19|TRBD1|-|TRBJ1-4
TGTGCCAGTAGTGTCGACAGGGGGTATAGTGAAAAACTGTTTTTT
CASSVDRGYSEKLFF
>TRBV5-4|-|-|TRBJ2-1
TGTGCCAGCCGGGACTCAAACAATGAGCAGTTCTTC
CASRDSNNEQFF
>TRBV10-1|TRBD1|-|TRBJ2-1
TGCGCCAGCAGTGATCCGGGACAGGGGTCGGGTGAGCAGTTCTTC
CASSDPGQGSGEQFF
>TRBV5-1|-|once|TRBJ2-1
TGCGCCAGCAGCTTCTACGGGACTTATTATGAAAATGAGCAGTTCTTC
CASSFYGTYYENEQFF
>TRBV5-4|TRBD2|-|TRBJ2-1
TGTGCCAGCAGCTTGGCCCGGTGGGCTAGCGGGGACCTTGAGCAGTTCTTC
CASSLARWASGDLEQFF
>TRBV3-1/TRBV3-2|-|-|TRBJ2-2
TGTGCCAGCAGCAATGGACAGAACACCGGGGAGCTGTTTTTT
CASSNGQNTGELFF
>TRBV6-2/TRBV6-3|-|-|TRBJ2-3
TGTGCCAGCAGCCCCAGGGAAACGCAGTATTTT
CASSPRETQYF
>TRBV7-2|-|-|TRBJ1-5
TGTGCCAGCAGCTTAGTGGCCAATCAGCCCCAGCATTTT
CASSLVANQPQHF
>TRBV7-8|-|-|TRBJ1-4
TGTGCCAGCAGCTTAGAGAGGGTAGTCAAAAATGAAAAACTGTTTTTT
CASSLERVVKNEKLFF
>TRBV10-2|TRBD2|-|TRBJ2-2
TGCGCCAGCAGGGGGACTAGCGGGCTTAATACCGGGGAGCTGTTTTTT
CASRGTSGLNTGELFF
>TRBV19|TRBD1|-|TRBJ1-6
TGTGCCAGTAGTATCCGGGACAGGGGTTATAATTCACCCCTCCACTTT
CASSIRDRGYNSPLHF
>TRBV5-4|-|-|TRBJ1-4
TGTGCCAGCAGCTTAAGGCAGGGGAACGAAAAACTGTTTTTT
CASSLRQGNEKLFF
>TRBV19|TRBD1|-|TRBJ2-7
TGTGCCAGTTCACTCCGGGACAGGAGGAACGAGCAGTACTTC
CASSLRDRRNEQYF